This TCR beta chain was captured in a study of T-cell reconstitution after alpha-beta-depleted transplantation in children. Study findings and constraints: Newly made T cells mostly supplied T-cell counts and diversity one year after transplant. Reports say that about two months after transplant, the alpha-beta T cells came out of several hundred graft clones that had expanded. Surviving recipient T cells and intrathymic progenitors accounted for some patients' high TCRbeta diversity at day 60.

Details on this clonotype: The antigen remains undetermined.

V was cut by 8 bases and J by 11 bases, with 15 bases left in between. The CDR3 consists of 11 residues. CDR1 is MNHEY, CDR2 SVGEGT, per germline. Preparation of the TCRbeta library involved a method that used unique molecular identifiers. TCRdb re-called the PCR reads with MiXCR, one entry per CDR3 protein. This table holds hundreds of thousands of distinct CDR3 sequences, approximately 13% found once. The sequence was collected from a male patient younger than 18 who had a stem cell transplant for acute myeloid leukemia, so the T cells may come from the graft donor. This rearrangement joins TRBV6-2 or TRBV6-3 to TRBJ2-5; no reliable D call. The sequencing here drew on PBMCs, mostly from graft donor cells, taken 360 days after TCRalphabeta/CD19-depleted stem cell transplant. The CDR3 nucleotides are TGTGCCAGCGCGGAGTGGGCAGCGCAGTACTTC. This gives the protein CASAEWAAQYF.